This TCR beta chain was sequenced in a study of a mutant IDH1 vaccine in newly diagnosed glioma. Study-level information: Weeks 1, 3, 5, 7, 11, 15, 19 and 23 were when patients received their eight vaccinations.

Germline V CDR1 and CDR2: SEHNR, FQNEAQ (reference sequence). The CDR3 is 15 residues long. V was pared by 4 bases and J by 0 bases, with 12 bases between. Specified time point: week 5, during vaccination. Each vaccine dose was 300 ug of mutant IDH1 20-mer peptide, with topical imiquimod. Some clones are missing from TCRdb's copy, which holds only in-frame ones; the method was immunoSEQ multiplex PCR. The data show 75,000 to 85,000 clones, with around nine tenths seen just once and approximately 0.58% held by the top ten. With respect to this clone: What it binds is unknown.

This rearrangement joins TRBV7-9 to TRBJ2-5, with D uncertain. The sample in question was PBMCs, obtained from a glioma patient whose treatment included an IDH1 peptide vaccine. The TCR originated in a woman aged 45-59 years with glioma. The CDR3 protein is CASSSMIFNQETQYF. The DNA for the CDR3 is TGTGCCAGCAGCTCTATGATATTTAACCAAGAGACCCAGTACTTC. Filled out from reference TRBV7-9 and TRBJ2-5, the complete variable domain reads DTGVSQNPRHKITKRGQNVTFRCDPISEHNRLYWYRQTLGQGPEFLTYFQNEAQLEKSRLLSDRFSAERPKGSFSTLEIQRTEQGDSAMYLCASSSMIFNQETQYFGPGTRLLVL.